The subject of this entry is one TCR beta chain. Its cognate antigen is unknown. J gave up 2 bases and V 3 bases, and 4 bases lay outside the gene matches. Germline values: CDR1 SGHRS, CDR2 YFSETQ. CDR3 length equals 14 residues. Researchers grouped second doses given at about 4 or about 12 weeks into one pool. Measured with immunoSEQ multiplex PCR; TCRdb has only the in-frame clones, and not every one. The repertoire consists of about 81,000 clones, with around 93% occurring once and the leading ten covering around 8%. This sample stems from a study of T cell responses to AZD1222 COVID-19 vaccine. The study's findings and limits: Repertoires were collected only later (after the peak T cell response had occurred). Baseline testing showed seropositivity in only six or seven AZD1222 recipients. The donor group comprised mostly white British people and more females; the analysis possibly underestimated clonal diversity.

The chain carries TRBV5-1 and TRBJ2-7, with 8 bases that match TRBD2. The receptor was isolated from an adult who received the AZD1222 COVID-19 vaccine. This sample comprised peripheral blood, obtained 28 days after the second AZD1222 dose. CDR3 coding DNA: TGCGCCAGCAGCTCGACTAGCGTGACCTACGAGCAGTACTTC. Encoded protein: CASSSTSVTYEQYF.